These 27 T cell receptor beta chains share one sample of origin, sequenced in a study of beta chain features in type 1 diabetes. Broader study findings: In all four CD4+ subsets, TCRB CDR3 length was significantly, moderately reduced in type 1 diabetes.

Expressed TCRB transcripts were sequenced, since all the RNA that had been isolated was reverse transcribed. Sequencing used immunoSEQ multiplex PCR; TCRdb keeps in-frame clones, though not all of them. This table has about 160,000 clones, roughly 65% appearing once. Antigens of these TCRs are unknown. Sequencing used naive CD4+ T cells from blood. The receptors shown here come from a man younger than 45 with type 1 diabetes.

The V gene is TRBV11-2, the J gene TRBJ2-7; D is perhaps TRBD1 (7 bases). Per the germline V gene, CDR1 is SGHAT and CDR2 is FQNNGV. Trimming took 8 bases from V and 12 from J, leaving 17 bases between them. The CDR3 extends over 11 amino acids. In DNA form, the CDR3 reads TGTGCCAGCGGGCCTAGCCAGGGGGGGTACTTC. Residues: CASGPSQGGYF.

The J gene is TRBJ2-1, the V gene TRBV9; no firm D call. Trimming stripped 0 bases from V and 6 bases from J, with 10 bases between. The CDR3 contains 14 residues. Per the germline V gene, CDR1 is SGDLS and CDR2 is YYNGEE. The CDR3 nucleotides read TGTGCCAGCAGCGTAGAAAGTTACGGCAATGAGCAGTTCTTC. As protein: CASSVESYGNEQFF.

The chain couples TRBV25-1 to TRBJ2-3; maybe TRBD2 (5 bases). From germline, CDR1 is MGHDK and CDR2 SYGVNS. Trimming cost V 3 bases and J 3 bases, with 13 bases left between them. This CDR3 has 15 amino acids. The CDR3 DNA reads as TGTGCCAGCAGTGACCTATCGGGAAAAACAGATACGCAGTATTTT. Protein product: CASSDLSGKTDTQYF.

This clone has only a few counts. The rearrangement joins TRBV29-1 to TRBJ1-1; TRBD1 is a possible D gene (5 bases). The germline V and J ends were trimmed by 5 bases and 3 bases, with 13 bases remaining between them. Germline V gene lookup returns CDR1 SQVTM and CDR2 ANQGSEA. This CDR3 contains 13 residues. CDR3 coding DNA: TGCAGCGTTCAGGCAGGGACTTACACTGAAGCTTTCTTT. Translated, it gives CSVQAGTYTEAFF.

The rearrangement uses TRBV7-8 and TRBJ2-3; no clear D gene. V shed 5 bases and J shed 2 bases, with 11 bases lying between them. This CDR3 region has 14 residues. Germline-derived CDR1 and CDR2 are SGHVS and FQNEAQ. CDR3 coding DNA: TGTGCCAGCAGCCCAGCCGGCGTCACAGATACGCAGTATTTT. Protein: CASSPAGVTDTQYF.

The V gene is TRBV5-1, the J gene TRBJ1-6, with D perhaps TRBD1 (5 bases). V lost 0 bases, J lost 7 bases, and 11 bases lay in between. Germline V CDR1 and CDR2: SGHRS, YFSETQ. This CDR3 region has 15 residues. The CDR3 here is CASSLEGPGNSPLHF. CDR3 bases: TGCGCCAGCAGCTTGGAAGGGCCAGGGAATTCACCCCTCCACTTT.

The chain recombines TRBV7-6 with TRBJ2-7; D unresolved. The germline V and J ends were trimmed by 3 bases and 3 bases, with 9 bases remaining between them. This CDR3 spans 13 amino acids. In germline, CDR1 is SGHVS, CDR2 FNYEAQ. CDR3 in DNA: TGTGCCAGCAGCTTTTCCACGGACTACGAGCAGTACTTC. Translating gives CASSFSTDYEQYF.

V is TRBV2 and J is TRBJ2-5; 7 bases agree with TRBD2. The CDR3 is 12 residues long. Germline lookup yields CDR1 SNHLY and CDR2 FYNNEI. J gave up 5 bases and V 4 bases, and 1 base lay outside the gene matches. CDR3 sequence: CASSVLAETQYF. In DNA, the CDR3 is TGTGCCAGCAGTGTACTAGCGGAGACCCAGTACTTC.

As concerns this clone: Sequence at one end of the junction differs from germline and may be a read error. Distinct nucleotide sequences in the sample also encode this CDR3. The V and J genes are TRBV30 and TRBJ2-5; D perhaps matches TRBD1 (5 bases). The germline CDR1 and CDR2 sequences are GTSNPN and SVGIG (reference sequence). The CDR3 length is 12 residues. CDR3 loop: CAWNRLQETQYF. The CDR3 DNA follows: TGTGCCTGGAACAGGCTCCAAGAGACTCAGTACTTC.

This clone occurred once. The CDR3 reads CASSEEAWQETQYF. In DNA form, the CDR3 reads TGTGCCAGCAGTGAAGAGGCCTGGCAAGAGACCCAGTACTTC. The rearrangement joins TRBV2 to TRBJ2-5; D not resolved. Germline V gives CDR1 SNHLY, CDR2 FYNNEI. The V gene lost 1 base and the J gene lost 2 bases, with 8 bases spanning the gap. The CDR3 length is 14 residues.

The chain uses TRBV19 and TRBJ1-5; no reliable D call. Germline V lookup: CDR1 LNHDA, CDR2 SQIVND (reference sequence). Trimming shortened V by 5 bases and J by 0 bases, and 8 bases separated the two germline ends. The CDR3 loop spans 14 amino acids. The CDR3 DNA reads TGTGCCAGTAGTGGTCTAAATAGCAATCAGCCCCAGCATTTT. Amino acid sequence: CASSGLNSNQPQHF.

The chain recombines TRBV15 with TRBJ2-5; 13 nucleotides agree with TRBD2. The CDR3 extends over 15 amino acids. V trimming: 5 bases; J trimming: 4 bases; junction bases outside the gene matches: 4. CDR1 LNHNV and CDR2 YYDKDF come from the germline V gene (reference sequence). This CDR3 is CATSPRLAGGETQYF. CDR3 nucleotide sequence: TGTGCCACCAGCCCCCGACTAGCGGGGGGAGAGACCCAGTACTTC.

This clone was found a few times. The V call is TRBV2, the J call TRBJ2-1, with D tentatively TRBD2 (7 bases). The V and J ends lost 2 bases and 4 bases respectively, with 12 bases between them. The CDR3 extends over 15 amino acids. The V gene's germline CDR1 is SNHLY and CDR2 FYNNEI. The CDR3, as DNA: TGTGCCAGCAGTGAATCGGGGGGCGCGTACAATGAGCAGTTCTTC. Its translation is CASSESGGAYNEQFF. The whole variable domain, remainder taken from reference TRBV2 and TRBJ2-1, is EPEVTQTPSHQVTQMGQEVILRCVPISNHLYFYWYRQILGQKVEFLVSFYNNEISEKSEIFDDQFSVERPDGSNFTLKIRSTKLEDSAMYFCASSESGGAYNEQFFGPGTRLTVL.

This clone was found a few times. V gene TRBV30 combines with J gene TRBJ2-1, with 15 bases identical to TRBD2. Germline V gene lookup returns CDR1 GTSNPN and CDR2 SVGIG (reference sequence). V trimming: 1 base; J trimming: 10 bases; junction bases outside the gene matches: 5. The CDR3 sequence is 15 residues long. The CDR3 DNA reads TGTGCCTGGAGTGGGACTAGCGGGGGGGCGCGAGAGCAGTTCTTC. Translation gives CAWSGTSGGAREQFF.

The chain carries TRBV2 and TRBJ2-3; D gene uncertain. The CDR3 extends over 13 amino acids. The V and J ends lost 7 bases and 4 bases respectively, with 12 bases between them. Germline V gene data show CDR1 as SNHLY and CDR2 as FYNNEI. This chain's CDR3 is CASNPGRADTQYF. The CDR3 DNA reads as TGTGCCAGCAACCCTGGCAGAGCAGATACGCAGTATTTT.

V gene TRBV29-1 combines with J gene TRBJ2-7; the match to TRBD2 covers 7 bases. The germline gives CDR1 SQVTM, CDR2 ANQGSEA. The junction had 12 bases not matched to a gene; V was cut back by 6 bases and J by 7 bases. This CDR3 region has 13 residues. CDR3: CSVLAERGGEQYF. The CDR3 coding sequence is TGCAGCGTCCTGGCGGAGAGGGGAGGGGAGCAGTACTTC.

This clone has a handful of counts. This chain uses TRBV30 with TRBJ1-3; D not resolved. The V end was cut by 4 bases, the J end by 0 bases, with 10 bases between. The CDR3 covers 14 residues. Germline V CDR1 and CDR2: GTSNPN, SVGIG (reference sequence). The CDR3 sequence: CAWTDLFSGNTIYF. The CDR3 DNA follows: TGTGCCTGGACGGATTTGTTCTCTGGAAACACCATATATTTT.

CDR3 nucleotide sequence: TGTGCCAGCAGCTTACCGAGCACAGATACGCAGTATTTT. Amino acid sequence: CASSLPSTDTQYF. The rearrangement uses TRBV7-9 and TRBJ2-3; no clear D. V shed 2 bases and J shed 0 bases, with 3 bases lying between them. From germline, CDR1 is SEHNR and CDR2 FQNEAQ (reference sequence). The length of the CDR3 is 13 residues. The full variable domain, rest sourced from reference TRBV7-9 and TRBJ2-3, is DTGVSQNPRHKITKRGQNVTFRCDPISEHNRLYWYRQTLGQGPEFLTYFQNEAQLEKSRLLSDRFSAERPKGSFSTLEIQRTEQGDSAMYLCASSLPSTDTQYFGPGTRLTVL.

This chain joins TRBV7-2 and TRBJ2-7; no reliable D call. The CDR3 sequence is 11 residues long. Germline V lookup: CDR1 SGHTA, CDR2 FQGNSA. The ends were cut back, 0 bases at V and 7 bases at J, with 4 bases in the middle. CDR3: CASSLAREQYF. The CDR3 region has the DNA TGTGCCAGCAGCTTAGCTCGGGAGCAGTACTTC. The full variable domain, completed using reference TRBV7-2 and TRBJ2-7, is GAGVSQSPSNKVTEKGKDVELRCDPISGHTALYWYRQSLGQGLEFLIYFQGNSAPDKSGLPSDRFSAERTGGSVSTLTIQRTQQEDSAVYLCASSLAREQYFGPGTRLTVT.

This clone was observed a handful of times. The V call is TRBV25-1, the J call TRBJ2-5; 7 bases match TRBD1. Germline loops: CDR1 MGHDK, CDR2 SYGVNS. V shed 1 base, J shed 2 bases, and the junction held 4 bases outside the gene matches. The CDR3 spans 15 residues. The CDR3 reads CASSEFRTGQETQYF. The CDR3, as DNA: TGTGCCAGCAGTGAATTCAGGACAGGACAAGAGACCCAGTACTTC.

This chain uses TRBV9 with TRBJ1-2, with D tentatively TRBD1 (5 bases). The V gene lost 2 bases and the J gene lost 0 bases, with 11 bases spanning the gap. The CDR3 runs to 15 residues. Germline values: CDR1 SGDLS, CDR2 YYNGEE. CDR3 amino acids: CASSVGTDANYGYTF. The CDR3 DNA reads TGTGCCAGCAGCGTGGGGACGGATGCTAACTATGGCTACACCTTC. Full variable domain (outside the CDR3, taken from reference TRBV9 and TRBJ1-2): DSGVTQTPKHLITATGQRVTLRCSPRSGDLSVYWYQQSLDQGLQFLIQYYNGEERAKGNILERFSAQQFPDLHSELNLSSLELGDSALYFCASSVGTDANYGYTFGSGTRLTVV.

The chain is built from TRBV30 and TRBJ2-7, with 7 bases fitting TRBD2. V shed 1 base, J shed 5 bases, and the junction held 11 bases outside the gene matches. There are 15 residues in the CDR3. CDR1 and CDR2 (germline): GTSNPN, SVGIG (reference sequence). Here the CDR3 DNA reads TGTGCCTGGAGTGCGAATCAGGGAGGGCTGGACGAGCAGTACTTC. This gives the protein CAWSANQGGLDEQYF.

V and J are TRBV5-1 and TRBJ2-5; 8 bases align to TRBD2. This CDR3 is built from 15 residues. V lost 4 bases to trimming and J lost 3 bases; unmatched junction nucleotides: 8. Germline-derived CDR1 and CDR2 are SGHRS and YFSETQ. CDR3 residues: CASSRQRGLEETQYF. The CDR3 nucleotides read TGCGCCAGCAGCCGTCAAAGGGGACTAGAAGAGACCCAGTACTTC.

Here the CDR3 DNA reads TGTGCCTGGAGTGTAGGACGGGGCAATCAGCCCCAGCATTTT. This codes for CAWSVGRGNQPQHF. The chain has TRBV30 and TRBJ1-5; D ambiguous. Germline CDR1 GTSNPN, CDR2 SVGIG (reference sequence). The CDR3 consists of 14 residues. Trimming pared 0 bases from V and 2 bases from J, leaving 8 bases between.

This clone was found once. The chain recombines TRBV4-3 with TRBJ2-3; D is unclear. Trimming took 1 base from V and 2 from J, leaving 13 bases between them. The CDR3 has 16 residues. Germline CDR1 reads LGHNA; CDR2 reads YSLEER. The CDR3 sequence is CASSQGASGLTDTQYF. In nucleotides, the CDR3 is TGCGCCAGCAGCCAAGGCGCCTCCGGGCTCACAGATACGCAGTATTTT.

CDR3 sequence (DNA): TGTGCCAGCAGCCGTGACAGAAACCCCTATGGCTACACCTTC. This sequence encodes CASSRDRNPYGYTF. The chain links TRBV14 to TRBJ1-2; a weak D match, TRBD1 (5 bases). Trimming removed 4 bases at V and 4 bases at J, with 13 bases between. The CDR3 contains 14 residues. Germline V lookup: CDR1 SGHDN, CDR2 FVKESK.

This chain links TRBV9 with TRBJ2-1; D is perhaps TRBD2 (6 bases). Trimming pared 0 bases from V and 6 bases from J, leaving 10 bases between. CDR1 is SGDLS, CDR2 YYNGEE, per germline. This CDR3 comprises 14 residues. The CDR3 region has the DNA TGTGCCAGCAGCGTAGGGCCAGCGGGCAATGAGCAGTTCTTC. It specifies CASSVGPAGNEQFF. The full variable domain, completed using reference TRBV9 and TRBJ2-1, is DSGVTQTPKHLITATGQRVTLRCSPRSGDLSVYWYQQSLDQGLQFLIQYYNGEERAKGNILERFSAQQFPDLHSELNLSSLELGDSALYFCASSVGPAGNEQFFGPGTRLTVL.